Included here is one TCR beta chain sequence, with context. Tregs were sorted as CD4+CD25+CD127-/low cells. The germline V gene has CDR1 SGHTA and CDR2 FQGTGA. The CDR3 length is 13 residues. The V segment lost 2 bases and the J segment 4 bases; nucleotides outside the gene matches: 1. TCRdb processed the 5' RACE reads anew with MiXCR; each CDR3 protein has one entry. In the table there are around 55,000 distinct CDR3 sequences, about 20% of which are singletons. This chain links TRBV7-3 with TRBJ2-5, with 7 positions matching TRBD2. The source material was tumor-infiltrating Tregs sorted from the breast tumor. The TCR comes from a female donor with breast cancer. The CDR3 protein is CASSLQRGETQYF. CDR3 nucleotide sequence: TGTGCCAGCAGCTTACAGCGGGGAGAGACCCAGTACTTC.